This passage covers 4 T cell receptor beta chains from one sample sequenced in a study of neurological immune-mediated disorders. TCRdb re-called the 5' RACE reads with MiXCR, one entry per CDR3 protein. Among 70,000 to 95,000 distinct CDR3 sequences listed, about 13% were seen once. Documented time point: longitudinal time-point 2. Input material: PBMCs. These receptor sequences come from a female donor with HTLV-1-associated myelopathy (HAM/TSP).

This clonotype has at least ten counts. The rearrangement uses TRBV7-9 and TRBJ2-7, with 7 bases matching TRBD1. The J segment lost 5 bases and the V segment lost 4 bases, leaving 2 bases of the junction unmatched. The germline V gene has CDR1 SEHNR and CDR2 FQNEAQ (reference sequence). CDR3 length equals 12 residues. The CDR3 DNA reads as TGTGCCAGCAGCTCTCAGGGGGACGAGCAGTACTTC. It codes for CASSSQGDEQYF.

In this sample, this clonotype turned up many times. The genes are TRBV29-1 and TRBJ2-3; D may match TRBD1 or TRBD2 (6 bases each). The CDR3 sequence is 12 residues long. V was trimmed by 7 bases and J by 6 bases, leaving 14 bases between them. The germline V gene encodes CDR1 SQVTM and CDR2 ANQGSEA. CDR3 amino acids: CSGAGGVDTQYF. As DNA, the CDR3 is TGCAGCGGGGCCGGGGGCGTTGATACGCAGTATTTT.

This clonotype was seen a single time. This may be a read error: a much more frequent sequence differs by one nucleotide. The chain joins TRBV28 to TRBJ1-2, with D unclear. The germline CDR1 and CDR2 sequences are MDHEN and SYDVKM. The CDR3 covers 11 residues. The chain's CDR3 is CATSSSYGYTF. The DNA for the CDR3 is TGTGCCACCAGTTCGAGCTATGGCTACACCTTC.

This clonotype was detected ten times or more. The chain recombines TRBV7-9 with TRBJ1-5; D ambiguous. V gave up 3 bases and J gave up 4 bases, with 4 bases separating them. This CDR3 is 12 amino acids long. CDR1 and CDR2 (germline): SEHNR, FQNEAQ (reference sequence). The DNA for the CDR3 is TGTGCCAGCAGCTTGGGAAATCAGCCCCAGCATTTT. It is translated as CASSLGNQPQHF. The whole variable domain, remainder taken from reference TRBV7-9 and TRBJ1-5, is DTGVSQNPRHKITKRGQNVTFRCDPISEHNRLYWYRQTLGQGPEFLTYFQNEAQLEKSRLLSDRFSAERPKGSFSTLEIQRTEQGDSAMYLCASSLGNQPQHFGDGTRLSIL.